The source of this T cell receptor (beta chain) is a study of regulatory T cells in long-lasting Graves disease. Study-wide findings and caveats: Sample size, which was small, may have reduced accuracy.

Time point given: persistent/refractory GD, antithyroid drugs over 5 years with positive TRAb. Following extraction of RNA from PBMCs, that RNA was used to make the TCR library. American Thyroid Association guidelines served as the basis for diagnosing Graves' disease. Investigators prepared the TCR beta libraries by applying iRepertoire HTBI primers and Arm-PCR of CDR3 regions. TCRdb re-called the multiplex PCR reads with MiXCR, one entry per CDR3 protein. The sample shows a few hundred thousand distinct CDR3 sequences, 20% to 30% of them seen only once. With regard to this clonotype: The antigen is not known.

The germline CDR1 and CDR2 sequences are LGHNA and YNFKEQ. Trimming cost V 4 bases and J 2 bases, with 11 bases left between them. The CDR3 sequence is 14 residues long. The sample in question was peripheral blood mononuclear cells (PBMCs), obtained when the disease was refractory, from a patient treated with antithyroid drugs. The gene calls are TRBV4-2 and TRBJ1-2; D is unclear. This TCR derives from a female donor with Graves disease. CDR3 sequence: CASSPEGINYGYTF. CDR3 bases: TGTGCCAGCAGCCCGGAAGGGATCAACTATGGCTACACCTTC.